Included here is one T cell receptor beta chain sequence, with context. Germline V gene sequence: CDR1 MNHEY, CDR2 SVGEGT. The CDR3 sequence is 16 residues long. Trimming took off 2 bases at V and 3 bases at J, with 16 bases between the two ends. This entry is derived from a study of blood T cell repertoires in COVID-19. Source study methods: How many nucleated cells were present was estimated from reference gene primer amplification. Profiling relied on immunoSEQ multiplex PCR, and the TCRdb table lists in-frame clones only, not all of them. For V, J and clone size, that table is used; D and trimming come from the DNA. The repertoire holds 150,000 to 200,000 clones, with less than 85% as singletons.

The chain has TRBV6-2 or TRBV6-3 and TRBJ1-2; D uncertain. Sequenced: peripheral blood. The sequence derives from a man between 45 and 60 years old who had recovered from COVID-19. This chain's CDR3 is CASSYVARSSHYGYTF. CDR3 DNA sequence: TGTGCCAGCAGTTACGTCGCCAGATCTTCCCACTATGGCTACACCTTC.